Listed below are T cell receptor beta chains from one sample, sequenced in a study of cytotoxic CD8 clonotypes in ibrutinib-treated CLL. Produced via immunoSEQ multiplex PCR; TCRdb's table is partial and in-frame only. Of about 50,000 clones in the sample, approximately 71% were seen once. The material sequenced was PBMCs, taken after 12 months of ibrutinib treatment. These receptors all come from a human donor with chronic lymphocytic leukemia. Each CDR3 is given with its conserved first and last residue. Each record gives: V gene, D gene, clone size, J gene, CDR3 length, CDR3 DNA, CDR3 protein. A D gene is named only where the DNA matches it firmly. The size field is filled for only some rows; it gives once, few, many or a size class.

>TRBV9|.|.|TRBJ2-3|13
TGTGCCAGCAGCGTAGCGGCGGCAGATACGCAGTATTTT
CASSVAAADTQYF
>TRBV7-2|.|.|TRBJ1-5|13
TGTGCCAGCAGCTTATTCCCCAATCAGCCCCAGCATTTT
CASSLFPNQPQHF
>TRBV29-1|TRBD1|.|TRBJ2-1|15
TGCAGCGTGTCAATTAGGGACAGGGATAAGGTCTCCCAGTTCTTC
CSVSIRDRDKVSQFF
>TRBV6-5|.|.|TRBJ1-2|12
TGTGCCAGCAGCACCGCAGGATGGGGCTACACCTTC
CASSTAGWGYTF
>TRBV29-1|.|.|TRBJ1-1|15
TGCAGCGTTGTATCGGGCCTGTTCATGAACACTGAAGCTTTCTTT
CSVVSGLFMNTEAFF
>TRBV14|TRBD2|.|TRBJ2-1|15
TGTGCCAGCAGCCCTATCTGGGCGGGAGTCTATGAGCAGTTCTTC
CASSPIWAGVYEQFF
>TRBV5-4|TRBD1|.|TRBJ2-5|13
TGTGCCAGCAGCCCGACAGGGCTGGAGACCCAGTACTTC
CASSPTGLETQYF
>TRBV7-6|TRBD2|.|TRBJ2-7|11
TGTGCCAGCGGGGGGGACTACGAGCAGTACTTC
CASGGDYEQYF
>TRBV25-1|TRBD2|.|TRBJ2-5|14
TGTGCCAGCAGTGATGCGGGAGGGCGCGAGACCCAGTACTTC
CASSDAGGRETQYF
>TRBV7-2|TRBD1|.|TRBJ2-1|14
TGTGCCAGCAGCCGAAAACAGGGGGCGGTTTGGGAGTTCTTC
CASSRKQGAVWEFF
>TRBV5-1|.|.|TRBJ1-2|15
TGCGCCAGCAGCTTGGTCCCAGGGGTGGACTATGGCTACACCTTC
CASSLVPGVDYGYTF
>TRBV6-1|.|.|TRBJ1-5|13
TGTGCCAGCAGTGATAGACGGAATCAGCCCCAGCATTTT
CASSDRRNQPQHF
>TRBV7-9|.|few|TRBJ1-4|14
TGTGCCAGCAGCTTAGGTGGGGTTAATGAAAAACTGTTTTTT
CASSLGGVNEKLFF
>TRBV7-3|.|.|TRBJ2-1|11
TGTGCCAGCAGCTACAACAATGAGCAGTTCTTC
CASSYNNEQFF
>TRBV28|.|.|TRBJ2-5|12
TGTGCCAGCAAACTAGCTGGCGAGACCCAGTACTTC
CASKLAGETQYF
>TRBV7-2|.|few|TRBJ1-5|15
TGTGCCAGCAGCTTAGAATCAGGGGACGATCAGCCCCAGCATTTT
CASSLESGDDQPQHF
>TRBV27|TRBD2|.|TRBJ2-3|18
TGTGCCAGCAGTTTAAGCCTAGCGGGAGGCCTCAGCACAGATACGCAGTATTTT
CASSLSLAGGLSTDTQYF
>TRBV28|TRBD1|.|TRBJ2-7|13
TGTGCCAGTTTCACAGGGGGTCTCTACGAGCAGTACTTC
CASFTGGLYEQYF
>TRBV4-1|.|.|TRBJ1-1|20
TGCGCCAGCAGCCAACCCCTTTGGAAACAGGGTCAAGTTGTGAACACTGAAGCTTTCTTT
CASSQPLWKQGQVVNTEAFF
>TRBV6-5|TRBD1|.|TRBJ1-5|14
TGTGCCAGCATGCCAGGGGGAACAAATCAGCCCCAGCATTTT
CASMPGGTNQPQHF
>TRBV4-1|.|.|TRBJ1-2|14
TGCGCCAGCAGCCAAGACAGGGTAACTGGGGGCTACACCTTC
CASSQDRVTGGYTF
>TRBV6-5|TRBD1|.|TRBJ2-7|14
TGTGCCAGCAGAGTCGACAGGGCGCGCTACGAGCAGTACTTC
CASRVDRARYEQYF
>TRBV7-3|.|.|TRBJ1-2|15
TGTGCCAGCAGCTCAACCCCCACAACTAACTATGGCTACACCTTC
CASSSTPTTNYGYTF
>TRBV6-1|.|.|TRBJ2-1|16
TGTGCCAGCAGTGATAACAGGCGAATATCCTACAATGAGCAGTTCTTC
CASSDNRRISYNEQFF
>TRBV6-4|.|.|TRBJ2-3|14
TGTGCCAGCAAGACGGACCGGGGCACAGATACGCAGTATTTT
CASKTDRGTDTQYF
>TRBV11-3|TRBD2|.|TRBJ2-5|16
TGTGCCAGCAGTCCCGGGACTAGCGGGCCCCTAGAGACCCAGTACTTC
CASSPGTSGPLETQYF
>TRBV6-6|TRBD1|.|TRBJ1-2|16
TGTGCCAGCAGTTACTCGAGCTCCGGGACAGGGCTTGGCTACACCTTC
CASSYSSSGTGLGYTF
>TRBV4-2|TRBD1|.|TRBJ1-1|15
TGTGCCAGCAGCCCGGACAGGGGACCGGGGACTGAAGCTTTCTTT
CASSPDRGPGTEAFF
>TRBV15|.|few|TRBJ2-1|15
TGTGCCACCAGCAGAGATCTAGCACAGACAATGTGGCAGTTCTTC
CATSRDLAQTMWQFF
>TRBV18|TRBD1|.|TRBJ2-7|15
TGTGCCAGCTCACCAGAGGACAGGGGATCCTACGAGCAGTACTTC
CASSPEDRGSYEQYF
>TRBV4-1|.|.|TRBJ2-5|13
TGCGCCAGCAGCCACGACAGGAAAGAGACCCAGTACTTC
CASSHDRKETQYF
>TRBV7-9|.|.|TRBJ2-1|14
TGTGCCAGCAGCTTAGCGTGGATAGGGGATGAGCAGTTCTTC
CASSLAWIGDEQFF